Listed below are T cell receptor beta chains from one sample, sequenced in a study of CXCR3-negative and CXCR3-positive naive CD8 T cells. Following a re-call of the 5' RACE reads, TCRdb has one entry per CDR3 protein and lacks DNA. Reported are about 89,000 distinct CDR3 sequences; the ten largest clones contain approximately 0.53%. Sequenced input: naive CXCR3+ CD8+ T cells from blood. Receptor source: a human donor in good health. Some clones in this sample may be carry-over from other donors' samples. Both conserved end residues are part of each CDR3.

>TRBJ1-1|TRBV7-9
CASSPESGQNTEAFF
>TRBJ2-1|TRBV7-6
CASSLTSGEHNEQFF
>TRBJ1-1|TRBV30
CAWSRGGANTEAFF
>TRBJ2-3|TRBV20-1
CSADRTGADTQYF
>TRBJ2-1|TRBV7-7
CASSLTAGNDNEQFF
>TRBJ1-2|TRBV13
CASSLFLGQPYGYTF
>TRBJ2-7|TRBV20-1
CSASEPGQAYEQYF
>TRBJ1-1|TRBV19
CASTLQGSYTEAFF
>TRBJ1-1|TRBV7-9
CASSFVGTEAFF
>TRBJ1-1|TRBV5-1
CASSLEGTWIGEMNTEAFF